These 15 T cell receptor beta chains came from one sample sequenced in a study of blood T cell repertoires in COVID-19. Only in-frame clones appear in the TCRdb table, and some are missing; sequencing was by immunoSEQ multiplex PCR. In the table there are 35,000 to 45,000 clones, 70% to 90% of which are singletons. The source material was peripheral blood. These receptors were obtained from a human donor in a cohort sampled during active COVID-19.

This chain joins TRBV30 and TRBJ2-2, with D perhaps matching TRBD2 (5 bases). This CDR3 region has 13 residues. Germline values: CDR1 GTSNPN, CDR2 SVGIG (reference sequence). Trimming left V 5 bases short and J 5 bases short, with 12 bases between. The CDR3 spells CAWHPRGTGELFF. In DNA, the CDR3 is TGTGCCTGGCACCCACGGGGAACCGGGGAGCTGTTTTTT.

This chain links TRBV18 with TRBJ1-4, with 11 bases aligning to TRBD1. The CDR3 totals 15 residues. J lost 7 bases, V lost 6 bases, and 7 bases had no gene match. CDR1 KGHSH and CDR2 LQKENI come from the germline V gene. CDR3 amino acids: CASSPDRGLSEKLFF. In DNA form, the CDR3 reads TGTGCCAGCTCTCCGGACAGGGGGCTGAGTGAAAAACTGTTTTTT.

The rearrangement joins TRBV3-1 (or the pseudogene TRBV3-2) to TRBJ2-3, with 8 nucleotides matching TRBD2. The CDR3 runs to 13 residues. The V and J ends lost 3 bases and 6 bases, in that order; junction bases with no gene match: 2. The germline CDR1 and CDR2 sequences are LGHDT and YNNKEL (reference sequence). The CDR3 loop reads CASSQGLVDTQYF. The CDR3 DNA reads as TGTGCCAGCAGCCAGGGACTAGTGGATACGCAGTATTTT.

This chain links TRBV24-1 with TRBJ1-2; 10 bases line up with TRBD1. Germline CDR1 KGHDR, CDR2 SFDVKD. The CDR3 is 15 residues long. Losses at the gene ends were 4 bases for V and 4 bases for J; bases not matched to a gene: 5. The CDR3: CATSDRTGGPYGYTF. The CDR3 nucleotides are TGTGCCACCAGTGACCGGACAGGGGGACCCTATGGCTACACCTTC.

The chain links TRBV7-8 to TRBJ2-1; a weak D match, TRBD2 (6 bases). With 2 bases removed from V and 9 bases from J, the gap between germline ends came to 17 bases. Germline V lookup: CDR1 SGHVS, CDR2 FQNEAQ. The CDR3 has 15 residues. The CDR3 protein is CASSLTSFVIIEQFF. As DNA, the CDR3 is TGTGCCAGCAGCTTAACTAGCTTCGTAATCATTGAGCAGTTCTTC.

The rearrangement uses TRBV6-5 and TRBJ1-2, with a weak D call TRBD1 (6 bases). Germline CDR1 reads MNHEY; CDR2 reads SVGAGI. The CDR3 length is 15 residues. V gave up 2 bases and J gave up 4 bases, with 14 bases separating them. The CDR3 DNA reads TGTGCCAGCAGTTACACCCCAGGGGCAGGCTATGGCTACACCTTC. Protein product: CASSYTPGAGYGYTF.

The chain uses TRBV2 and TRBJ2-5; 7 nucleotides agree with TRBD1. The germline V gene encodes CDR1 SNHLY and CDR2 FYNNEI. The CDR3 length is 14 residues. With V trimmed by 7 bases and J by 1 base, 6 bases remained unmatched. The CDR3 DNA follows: TGTGCCAGCAAAGGTAGACAGGGCCAAGAGACCCAGTACTTC. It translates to CASKGRQGQETQYF.

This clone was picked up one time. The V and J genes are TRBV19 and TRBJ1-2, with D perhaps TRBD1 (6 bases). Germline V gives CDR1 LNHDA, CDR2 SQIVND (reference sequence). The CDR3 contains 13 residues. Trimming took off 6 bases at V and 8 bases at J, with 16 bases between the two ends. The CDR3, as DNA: TGTGCCAGTAGCTTACAGGGTCTTGGGGGCTACACCTTC. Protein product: CASSLQGLGGYTF. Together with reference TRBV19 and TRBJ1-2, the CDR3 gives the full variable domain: DGGITQSPKYLFRKEGQNVTLSCEQNLNHDAMYWYRQDPGQGLRLIYYSQIVNDFQKGDIAEGYSVSREKKESFPLTVTSAQKNPTAFYLCASSLQGLGGYTFGSGTRLTVV.

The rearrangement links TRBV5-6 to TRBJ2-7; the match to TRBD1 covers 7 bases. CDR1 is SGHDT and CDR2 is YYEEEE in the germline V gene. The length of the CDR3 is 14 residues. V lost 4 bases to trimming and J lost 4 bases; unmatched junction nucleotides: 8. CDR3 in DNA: TGTGCCAGCAGCCCGGGACAGATCCTTTACGAGCAGTACTTC. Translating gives CASSPGQILYEQYF.

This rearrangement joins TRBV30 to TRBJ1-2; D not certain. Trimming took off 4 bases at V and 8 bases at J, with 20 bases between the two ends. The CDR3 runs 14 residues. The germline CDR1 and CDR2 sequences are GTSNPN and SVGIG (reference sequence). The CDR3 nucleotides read TGTGCCTGGAACCCACTGGACCTCGGCGGGGGCTACACCTTC. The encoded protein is CAWNPLDLGGGYTF. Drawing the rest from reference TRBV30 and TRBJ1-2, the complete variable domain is SQTIHQWPATLVQPVGSPLSLECTVEGTSNPNLYWYRQAAGRGLQLLFYSVGIGQISSEVPQNLSASRPQDRQFILSSKKLLLSDSGFYLCAWNPLDLGGGYTFGSGTRLTVV.

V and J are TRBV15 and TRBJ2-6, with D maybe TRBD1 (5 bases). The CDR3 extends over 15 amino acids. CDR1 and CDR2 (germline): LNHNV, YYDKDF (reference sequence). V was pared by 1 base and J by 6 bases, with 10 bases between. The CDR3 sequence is CATSRGKGQANVLTF. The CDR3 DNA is TGTGCCACCAGCAGAGGAAAAGGACAGGCCAACGTCCTGACTTTC.

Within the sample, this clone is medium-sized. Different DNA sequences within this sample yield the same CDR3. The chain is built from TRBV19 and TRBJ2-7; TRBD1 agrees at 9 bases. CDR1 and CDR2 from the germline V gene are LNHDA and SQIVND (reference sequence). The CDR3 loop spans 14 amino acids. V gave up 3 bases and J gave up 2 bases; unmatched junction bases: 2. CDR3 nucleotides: TGTGCCAGTAGTATCGGGACAGGGCCCTACGAGCAGTACTTC. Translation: CASSIGTGPYEQYF.

CDR3 bases: TGTGCCAGTAGACAAGCGGGGGGGATCTCTGTTGAGCAGTTCTTC. Its translation is CASRQAGGISVEQFF. The genes are TRBV19 and TRBJ2-1, with TRBD2 matching 10 bases. The CDR3 contains 15 residues. Per the germline V gene, CDR1 is LNHDA and CDR2 is SQIVND (reference sequence). V shed 6 bases, J shed 9 bases, and the junction held 11 bases outside the gene matches. Variable domain in full (rest from reference TRBV19 and TRBJ2-1): DGGITQSPKYLFRKEGQNVTLSCEQNLNHDAMYWYRQDPGQGLRLIYYSQIVNDFQKGDIAEGYSVSREKKESFPLTVTSAQKNPTAFYLCASRQAGGISVEQFFGPGTRLTVL.

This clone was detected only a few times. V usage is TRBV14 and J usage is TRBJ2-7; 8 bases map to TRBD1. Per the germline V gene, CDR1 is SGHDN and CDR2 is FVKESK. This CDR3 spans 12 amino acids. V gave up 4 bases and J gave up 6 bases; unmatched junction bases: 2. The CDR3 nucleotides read TGTGCCAGCAGCCCGACAGGGGTCGAGCAGTACTTC. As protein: CASSPTGVEQYF. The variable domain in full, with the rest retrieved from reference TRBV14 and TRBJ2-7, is EAGVTQFPSHSVIEKGQTVTLRCDPISGHDNLYWYRRVMGKEIKFLLHFVKESKQDESGMPNNRFLAERTGGTYSTLKVQPAELEDSGVYFCASSPTGVEQYFGPGTRLTVT.

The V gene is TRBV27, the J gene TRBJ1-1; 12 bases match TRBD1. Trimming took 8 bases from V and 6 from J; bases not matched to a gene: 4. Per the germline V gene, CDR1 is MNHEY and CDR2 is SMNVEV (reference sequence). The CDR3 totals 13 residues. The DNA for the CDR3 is TGTGCCAGCGGGACAGGGGGCATAGCTGAAGCTTTCTTT. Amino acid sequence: CASGTGGIAEAFF.